The TCR beta chain described here comes from a study of cytomegalovirus exposure and HLA in healthy donors (dated by TCRdb to about 2017). In the study overall: A later analysis indicated that the 95 to 150 validation repertoires were generated on the platform also employed for the 666 repertoires of the first cohort. A separate validation cohort of 100 to 150 different subjects was used in addition to the roughly 720-subject first cohort. The study aimed to test whether cataloging public T cell receptors could reveal signatures of past pathogen exposure. To predict cytomegalovirus infection status, the study combined high-throughput TCR immunosequencing, statistical association of individual TCRs with disease status, and machine learning. The research as a whole found: A later analysis lacked HLA typing for the validation cohort, so it scored co-occurrence in that cohort across all 110 or so repertoires. A few of the identified cytomegalovirus-associated TCR beta chains were confirmed in vitro to be specific for cytomegalovirus antigens. According to the authors, the approach could potentially be generalized to other disease states and immunological phenotypes. A total of 150 to 200 TCR beta chains were listed by the study as associated with cytomegalovirus. Subsequent analysis determined that TCRs grouped into clusters in the first cohort also showed a tendency toward co-occurrence across the 120 or so validation repertoires, and approximately 93% of cluster scores exceeded 0. The classifier was reported to diagnose cytomegalovirus status with high specificity and sensitivity in both the original cohort and the validation cohort. Most TCR sequences were seen in very few donors, while some public TCRs were found in many individuals.

The donors belonged to the validation cohort of around 120 subjects, which was separate from the approximately 660-subject first cohort. Including the terminal cysteine and phenylalanine, the CDR3 comprises 14 residues. The retained sequence is limited to the CDR3, 42 bases, with the frame set at the first base. V has 10 bases trimmed and J has 5 bases trimmed; junction bases matching no gene number 7. Sequences LNHDA (CDR1) and SQIVND (CDR2) are obtained from the germline V gene (reference sequence). Libraries were built with the immunoSEQ multiplex PCR assay. The paper's data handling went like this. A statistical classification framework was developed to diagnose cytomegalovirus status using the catalog of TCR beta chain sequences. TCRdb holds this immuneACCESS table with in-frame rearrangements only. Some clones are missing; in checked studies, unresolved V genes explain under half, and the rest has no known cause. The V and J calls and clone size were taken over from that table, and D and trimming were inferred from the DNA. This sample holds over 85,000 clones; approximately 95% were observed only once. Approximately 1.1% of the sample rests with the top ten.

About this clone itself: What antigen it recognizes has not been identified. No qualities accompany the bases; no much larger clone lies one base away.

The V and J segments used are TRBV19 and TRBJ2-3; 12 junctional bases match TRBD2. Sequences were obtained from PBMCs. This clonotype was obtained from a woman aged 30 to 39 in good health and CMV-seropositive. This receptor carries the CDR3 CATETSGSGDTQYF. The DNA is as follows: TGTGCCACGGAGACTAGCGGGAGTGGAGATACGCAGTATTTT.